These T cell receptor beta chains were read from a single sample in a study of CD8+ T cells in alopecia areata. Clones were sequenced by immunoSEQ multiplex PCR, and TCRdb holds only the in-frame ones, with some missing. The table shows hundreds of thousands of clones, with approximately 65% occurring only once. This sample comprised CD4+ T cells sorted from blood, obtained at approximately week 42, from a patient treated with tofacitinib. The receptors originated from a human donor with alopecia areata. The conserved cysteine and the conserved F or W are not part of the CDR3 here.

v_gene	j_gene	CDR3aa
TRBV5-1	TRBJ2-5	ASSLWGNSQETQY
TRBV5-6	TRBJ1-5	ASSLSQNQPQH
TRBV7-3	TRBJ2-1	ASSSESGGLGEQF
TRBV7-2	TRBJ2-1	ASSSLRDKVREQF
TRBV11-3	TRBJ2-1	ASSGTRTSGGSHYNEQF
TRBV7-8	TRBJ2-5	ASSPMTGTQETQY
TRBV23-1	TRBJ1-2	AKPLKGTPRGYT
TRBV5-1	TRBJ2-7	ASSPDGRAYEQY
TRBV7-6	TRBJ1-2	ASGGGPLGYT
TRBV7-2	TRBJ2-1	ASSLDRNVYNEQF
TRBV30	TRBJ2-1	ALKDQGRFSYNEQF
TRBV30	TRBJ1-1	AWNGGQSEAF
TRBV29-1	TRBJ1-1	SVEVRGTEAF
TRBV5-1	TRBJ1-5	ASSLVGEGQPQH
TRBV7-2	TRBJ2-7	ASSLDFEQY
TRBV29-1	TRBJ1-1	SALGEYLNTEAF
TRBV5-1	TRBJ2-7	ASSTGQGHDHRY
TRBV14	TRBJ2-3	ASSQEQISTDTQY
TRBV27	TRBJ1-2	ASSPLEPNYGYT
TRBV14	TRBJ2-7	ASSPTGTGRNEQY
TRBV5-1	TRBJ2-1	ASSLVREQF
TRBV11-2	TRBJ2-4	ASSSGQGFAKNIQY
TRBV10-1	TRBJ2-3	AAGTTDTQY